This entry is about one TCR beta chain. There are 14 residues in the CDR3. The germline V gene has CDR1 SGHNT and CDR2 YYREEE (reference sequence). Trimming cost V 4 bases and J 6 bases; bases outside gene matches: 6. The sample belongs to a study of shared clonotypes between healthy human individuals. Some clones are missing from TCRdb's copy, which holds only in-frame ones; the method was immunoSEQ multiplex PCR. Here the sample spans 450,000 to 600,000 clones, 79% being singletons. Sample: PBMCs. The origin of this receptor is a woman between 40 and 55 years old in good health. Some clones in this sample may be carry-over from other donors' samples. V usage is TRBV5-4 and J usage is TRBJ2-3; TRBD2 aligns across 9 bases. The CDR3 DNA sequence: TGTGCCAGCAGCCAGGGACTAGCAAGCGATACGCAGTATTTT. Amino acid sequence: CASSQGLASDTQYF. Supplemented by reference TRBV5-4 and TRBJ2-3, the full variable domain reads ETGVTQSPTHLIKTRGQQVTLRCSSQSGHNTVSWYQQALGQGPQFIFQYYREEENGRGNFPPRFSGLQFPNYSSELNVNALELDDSALYLCASSQGLASDTQYFGPGTRLTVL.